These T cell receptor beta chains were read from a single sample in a study of T cell changes during pregnancy in multiple sclerosis. Here immunoSEQ multiplex PCR was the method, and the copy in TCRdb shows in-frame clones only, minus some. Here the sample spans 84,000 or so clones, approximately 94% being singletons. The sample in question was peripheral blood, obtained in the third trimester of pregnancy. The receptor source for this set is a female donor with multiple sclerosis, enrolled in a pregnancy study. Both conserved end residues are part of each CDR3. Each record gives: J gene, D gene, clone size, V gene, CDR3 DNA, CDR3 protein. D genes are given only for firm matches. Expanded clones get a size class; other rows say once, few or many, or leave the size out.

J gene: TRBJ2-7; D gene: TRBD1; clone size: .; V gene: TRBV25-1; CDR3 DNA: TGTGCCAGCGGAGGACAGGGACATTACGAGCAGTACTTC; CDR3 protein: CASGGQGHYEQYF
J gene: TRBJ1-1; D gene: TRBD1; clone size: .; V gene: TRBV18; CDR3 DNA: TGTGCCAGCTCACCAGGGACAGCTATTGAAGCTTTCTTT; CDR3 protein: CASSPGTAIEAFF
J gene: TRBJ2-5; D gene: .; clone size: once; V gene: TRBV29-1; CDR3 DNA: TGCAGCGTTGAAGATATGGAGACCCAGTACTTC; CDR3 protein: CSVEDMETQYF
J gene: TRBJ2-3; D gene: TRBD2; clone size: .; V gene: TRBV12-5; CDR3 DNA: TGTGCTAGTGGTTTGGGGACTAGCGGGGGGGCGGCAGATACGCAGTATTTT; CDR3 protein: CASGLGTSGGAADTQYF
J gene: TRBJ1-1; D gene: TRBD1; clone size: .; V gene: TRBV19; CDR3 DNA: TGTGCCAGTGGGACAGCGGTTGACACTGAAGCTTTCTTT; CDR3 protein: CASGTAVDTEAFF
J gene: TRBJ2-2; D gene: .; clone size: .; V gene: TRBV7-3; CDR3 DNA: TGTGCCAGCAGCCGCCGGAGGGACACCGGGGAGCTGTTTTTT; CDR3 protein: CASSRRRDTGELFF
J gene: TRBJ2-7; D gene: TRBD2; clone size: .; V gene: TRBV7-3; CDR3 DNA: TGTGCCAGCAGCGATAGCGGGGGACCCTCCTACGAGCAGTACTTC; CDR3 protein: CASSDSGGPSYEQYF
J gene: TRBJ2-7; D gene: TRBD1; clone size: .; V gene: TRBV15; CDR3 DNA: TGTGCCACCTCCCGGGACAGATCCTACGAGCAGTACTTC; CDR3 protein: CATSRDRSYEQYF
J gene: TRBJ2-5; D gene: .; clone size: .; V gene: TRBV20-1; CDR3 DNA: TGCAGTGCGTCACTTAAAGAGACCCAGTACTTC; CDR3 protein: CSASLKETQYF
J gene: TRBJ2-7; D gene: TRBD1; clone size: .; V gene: TRBV5-8; CDR3 DNA: TGTGCCAGCAGCTGGCAGGGGGCGTACGAGCAGTACTTC; CDR3 protein: CASSWQGAYEQYF
J gene: TRBJ2-1; D gene: TRBD2; clone size: .; V gene: TRBV7-6; CDR3 DNA: TGTGCCAGCAGCTTAGAAGCGGGAGGGTCCTCACCCATTTACAATGAGCAGTTCTTC; CDR3 protein: CASSLEAGGSSPIYNEQFF
J gene: TRBJ2-3; D gene: TRBD2; clone size: .; V gene: TRBV9; CDR3 DNA: TGTGCCAGCAGCACGCGGGGGGGCGGCACAGATACGCAGTATTTT; CDR3 protein: CASSTRGGGTDTQYF
J gene: TRBJ2-3; D gene: TRBD1; clone size: .; V gene: TRBV27; CDR3 DNA: TGTGCCAGCAGTCCTCCGGGACAGGGACTTGGCGCTAGCACAGATACGCAGTATTTT; CDR3 protein: CASSPPGQGLGASTDTQYF
J gene: TRBJ1-1; D gene: .; clone size: .; V gene: TRBV4-1; CDR3 DNA: TGCGCCAGCAGCCCCCGGACCCGGCAGGGTACTGAAGCTTTCTTT; CDR3 protein: CASSPRTRQGTEAFF
J gene: TRBJ1-2; D gene: .; clone size: .; V gene: TRBV7-9; CDR3 DNA: TGTGCCAGCAGCTCCACCCGTCGGGGGGAGAGGCTCTATGGCTACACCTTC; CDR3 protein: CASSSTRRGERLYGYTF
J gene: TRBJ2-4; D gene: TRBD2; clone size: .; V gene: TRBV29-1; CDR3 DNA: TGCAGCGTTCTTTCTAGCGGGGGAGGAAACATTCAGTACTTC; CDR3 protein: CSVLSSGGGNIQYF
J gene: TRBJ1-4; D gene: .; clone size: .; V gene: TRBV7-9; CDR3 DNA: TGTGCCAGCAGCTTAGATCAGGGTGGCTGGGAAAAACTGTTTTTT; CDR3 protein: CASSLDQGGWEKLFF
J gene: TRBJ2-7; D gene: TRBD2; clone size: once; V gene: TRBV4-2; CDR3 DNA: TGTGCCAGCAGCCAAGATGAACTAGCGGGGGGGGTGTACGAGCAGTACTTC; CDR3 protein: CASSQDELAGGVYEQYF
J gene: TRBJ2-5; D gene: .; clone size: .; V gene: TRBV5-4; CDR3 DNA: TGTGCCAGCAGCTTACCTCTTGGAGACCAAGAGACCCAGTACTTC; CDR3 protein: CASSLPLGDQETQYF
J gene: TRBJ1-5; D gene: .; clone size: .; V gene: TRBV15; CDR3 DNA: TGTGCCACCAGCAGACCACAGGGTAGCAATCAGCCCCAGCATTTT; CDR3 protein: CATSRPQGSNQPQHF
J gene: TRBJ2-3; D gene: .; clone size: .; V gene: TRBV29-1; CDR3 DNA: TGCAGCGTTGAAGATCGGGGTAGGAATACGCAGTATTTT; CDR3 protein: CSVEDRGRNTQYF
J gene: TRBJ1-4; D gene: TRBD1; clone size: once; V gene: TRBV4-2; CDR3 DNA: TGTGCCAGCAGCACCCAAACCGGGACAGGGAATGAAAAACTGTTTTTT; CDR3 protein: CASSTQTGTGNEKLFF
J gene: TRBJ1-4; D gene: TRBD1; clone size: .; V gene: TRBV27; CDR3 DNA: TGTGCCAGCAGTACCCGGACAGGGTGGTTTGAACCAACTAATGAAAAACTGTTTTTT; CDR3 protein: CASSTRTGWFEPTNEKLFF
J gene: TRBJ2-5; D gene: .; clone size: .; V gene: TRBV5-1; CDR3 DNA: TGCGCCAGCAGCTTGGACAGCCGGGAGACCCAGTACTTC; CDR3 protein: CASSLDSRETQYF
J gene: TRBJ2-1; D gene: TRBD1; clone size: once; V gene: TRBV30; CDR3 DNA: TGTGCCTGGATGTGGGCGACAGGGGGCATCTACAATGAGCAGTTCTTC; CDR3 protein: CAWMWATGGIYNEQFF